These 5 T cell receptor beta chains came from one sample sequenced in a study of vaccination effects on CD4 cells after COVID-19. Their target antigens are unknown. Expansion of antigen-specific CD4+ T cells with viral peptide pools was carried out by the ViraFEST assay before sequencing. Subsequent to 10 days of culture, CD4+ T cells were isolated. Negative nucleocapsid antibody tests before and after vaccination confirmed no previous SARS-CoV-2 infection. Using immunoSEQ multiplex PCR, the repertoire was profiled, and TCRdb retains in-frame clones only, with some absent. The sample consists of about 22,000 clones, about three quarters of them appearing once. Source: CD4+ T cells from PBMCs cultured with HCoV-NL63 spike peptides, taken before COVID-19 vaccination. These receptors all come from a human donor who received a COVID-19 vaccine.

The CDR3 sequence: CASSLAADSSNQPQHF. In nucleotides, the CDR3 is TGTGCCAGCAGTTTAGCGGCGGATTCCAGCAATCAGCCCCAGCATTTT. The chain carries TRBV27 and TRBJ1-5; no clear D gene. Trimming removed 2 bases from V and 1 base from J, with 12 bases in between. The CDR3 spans 16 residues. Germline V gene lookup returns CDR1 MNHEY and CDR2 SMNVEV (reference sequence).

This rearrangement joins TRBV12-2 to TRBJ1-2. TRBV12-2 is designated a pseudogene. The CDR3 loop spans 14 amino acids. The DNA for the CDR3 is TGTGCAAGTCGCCCCCGCCCGGGAAGGTATGGCTACACCTTC. Amino acids: CASRPRPGRYGYTF.

In the case of this clone: The sample has other DNA sequences that encode this CDR3 too. This chain joins TRBV6-5 and TRBJ1-5; 7 bases line up with TRBD1. In germline, CDR1 is MNHEY, CDR2 SVGAGI. CDR3 size: 13 residues. V lost 8 bases to trimming and J lost 4 bases; unmatched junction nucleotides: 5. DNA for the CDR3: TGTGCCAGCTCGGGACAGCAGAATCAGCCCCAGCATTTT. This codes for CASSGQQNQPQHF.

The rearrangement joins TRBV7-2 to TRBJ1-1; no clear D gene. In germline, CDR1 is SGHTA, CDR2 FQGNSA. The CDR3 contains 13 residues. Trimming shortened V by 3 bases and J by 0 bases, and 5 bases separated the two germline ends. The CDR3 protein is CASSLRMNTEAFF. The CDR3 bases are TGTGCCAGCAGCTTGAGAATGAACACTGAAGCTTTCTTT.

The rearrangement links TRBV6-6 to TRBJ2-5; 9 bases line up with TRBD2. The CDR3 spans 17 residues. The trim removed 5 bases at V and 5 bases at J, leaving 15 bases unmatched. CDR1 is MNHNY, CDR2 SVGAGI, per germline (reference sequence). The CDR3 DNA follows: TGTGCCAGCAGTCCCCGACTAGCGGCCCACATAGGCGAGACCCAGTACTTC. Protein product: CASSPRLAAHIGETQYF.